Each of the 3 T cell receptor beta chains below was sequenced from the same sample in a study of cytomegalovirus exposure and HLA in healthy donors. The PCR used 60 Vbeta and 13 Jbeta primers. Produced via immunoSEQ multiplex PCR; TCRdb's table is partial and in-frame only. The repertoire consists of around 100,000 clones, with 50% to 75% occurring once and the leading ten covering 3.5% to 4.5%. Source material: PBMCs. These receptors came from a man aged 25-45 years in good health and CMV-seronegative.

In its sample, this clone was seen a few times. The chain has TRBV19 and TRBJ2-5; 10 nucleotides line up with TRBD1. The DNA end is a closer match to TRBJ2-7, so the J assignment may be wrong. CDR3 length: 14 amino acids. Germline CDR1 is LNHDA and CDR2 is SQIVND (reference sequence). The CDR3 reads CASSRTGGSYEQYF. CDR3 nucleotides: TGTGCCAGTAGTAGGACAGGGGGCTCCTACGAGCAGTACTTC.

This chain connects TRBV27 to TRBJ2-7; TRBD2 aligns across 7 bases. V gave up 0 bases and J gave up 3 bases; unmatched junction bases: 8. CDR1 is MNHEY and CDR2 is SMNVEV in the germline V gene (reference sequence). The CDR3 totals 16 residues. In nucleotides, the CDR3 is TGTGCCAGCAGTTTATCTCGGGGGGTCTTAAGCTACGAGCAGTACTTC. The encoded protein is CASSLSRGVLSYEQYF.

In nucleotides, the CDR3 is TGTGCCAGCTCACCAAGGGGGGGCTCTACAGATACGCAGTATTTT. This codes for CASSPRGGSTDTQYF. The V gene is TRBV18, the J gene TRBJ2-3; possibly TRBD2 for D (7 bases). CDR1 and CDR2 (germline): KGHSH, LQKENI. Between the trimmed V and J ends, which lost 2 bases and 3 bases, there was a span of 12 bases. The CDR3 totals 15 residues. Full variable domain (rest looked up from reference TRBV18 and TRBJ2-3): NAGVMQNPRHLVRRRGQEARLRCSPMKGHSHVYWYRQLPEEGLKFMVYLQKENIIDESGMPKERFSAEFPKEGPSILRIQQVVRGDSAAYFCASSPRGGSTDTQYFGPGTRLTVL.